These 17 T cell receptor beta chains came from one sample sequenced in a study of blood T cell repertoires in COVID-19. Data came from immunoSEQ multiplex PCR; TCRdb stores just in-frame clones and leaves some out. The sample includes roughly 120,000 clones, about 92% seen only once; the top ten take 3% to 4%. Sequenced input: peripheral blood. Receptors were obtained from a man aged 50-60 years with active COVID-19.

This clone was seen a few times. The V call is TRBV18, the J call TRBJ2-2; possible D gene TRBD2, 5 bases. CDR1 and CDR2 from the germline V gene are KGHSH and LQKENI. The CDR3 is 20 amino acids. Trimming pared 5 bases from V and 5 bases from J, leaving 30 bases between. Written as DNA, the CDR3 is TGTGCCAGCTCAGCAGCGGCCGAGGCAACACCGACAAGGAGGACCGGGGAGCTGTTTTTT. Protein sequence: CASSAAAEATPTRRTGELFF.

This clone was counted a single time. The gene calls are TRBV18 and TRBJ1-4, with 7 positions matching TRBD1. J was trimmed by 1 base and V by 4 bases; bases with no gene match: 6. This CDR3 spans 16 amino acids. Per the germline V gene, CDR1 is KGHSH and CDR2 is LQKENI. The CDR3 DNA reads TGTGCCAGCTCACTGGGCAGGGGGAGAACTAATGAAAAACTGTTTTTT. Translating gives CASSLGRGRTNEKLFF. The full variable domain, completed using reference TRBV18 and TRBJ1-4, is NAGVMQNPRHLVRRRGQEARLRCSPMKGHSHVYWYRQLPEEGLKFMVYLQKENIIDESGMPKERFSAEFPKEGPSILRIQQVVRGDSAAYFCASSLGRGRTNEKLFFGSGTQLSVL.

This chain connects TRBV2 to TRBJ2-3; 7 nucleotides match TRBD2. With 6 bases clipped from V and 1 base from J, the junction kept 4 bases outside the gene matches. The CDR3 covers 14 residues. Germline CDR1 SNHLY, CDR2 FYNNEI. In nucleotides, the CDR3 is TGTGCCAGCAGGGAGCGGGAAGGCACAGATACGCAGTATTTT. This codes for CASREREGTDTQYF.

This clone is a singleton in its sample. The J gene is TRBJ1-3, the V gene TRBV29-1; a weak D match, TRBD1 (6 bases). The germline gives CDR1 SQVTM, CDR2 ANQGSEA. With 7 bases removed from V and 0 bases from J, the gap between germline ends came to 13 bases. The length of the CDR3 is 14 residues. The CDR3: CSATVDSSGNTIYF. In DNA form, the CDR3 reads TGCAGCGCGACGGTGGACAGCTCTGGAAACACCATATATTTT.

CDR3 nucleotide sequence: TGTGCCAGCAGCCGGACAGGGGCTGGGGCCAACGTCCTGACTTTC. Translation gives CASSRTGAGANVLTF. The chain combines TRBV5-8 with TRBJ2-6; 9 bases match TRBD1. Germline V gene lookup returns CDR1 SGHTS and CDR2 YDEGEE. V shed 4 bases, J shed 2 bases, and the junction held 1 base outside the gene matches. CDR3 length: 15 amino acids.

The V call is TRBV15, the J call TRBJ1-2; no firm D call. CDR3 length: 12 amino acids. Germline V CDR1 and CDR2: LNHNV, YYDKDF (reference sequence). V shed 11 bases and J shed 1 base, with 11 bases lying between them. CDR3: CAVRGFNYGYTF. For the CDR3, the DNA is TGTGCCGTCCGCGGATTTAACTATGGCTACACCTTC.

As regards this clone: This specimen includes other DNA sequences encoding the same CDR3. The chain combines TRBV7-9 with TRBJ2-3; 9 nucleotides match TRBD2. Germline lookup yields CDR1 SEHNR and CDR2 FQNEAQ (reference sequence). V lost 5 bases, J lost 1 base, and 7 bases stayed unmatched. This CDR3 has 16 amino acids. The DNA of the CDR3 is TGTGCCAGCAGCCAAATCGCGGGGGGGGGCACAGATACGCAGTATTTT. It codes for CASSQIAGGGTDTQYF.

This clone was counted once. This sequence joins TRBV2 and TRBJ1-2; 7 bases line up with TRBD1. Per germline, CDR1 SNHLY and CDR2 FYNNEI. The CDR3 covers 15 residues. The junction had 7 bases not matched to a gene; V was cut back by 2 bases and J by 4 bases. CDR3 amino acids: CASSESQGEIYGYTF. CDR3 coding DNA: TGTGCCAGCAGTGAATCCCAGGGGGAGATCTATGGCTACACCTTC. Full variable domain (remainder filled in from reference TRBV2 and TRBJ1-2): EPEVTQTPSHQVTQMGQEVILRCVPISNHLYFYWYRQILGQKVEFLVSFYNNEISEKSEIFDDQFSVERPDGSNFTLKIRSTKLEDSAMYFCASSESQGEIYGYTFGSGTRLTVV.

CDR3 region: CASSLGQGIHEQYF. DNA of the CDR3: TGCGCCAGCAGCTTGGGACAGGGGATCCACGAGCAGTACTTC. The V gene is TRBV5-1, the J gene TRBJ2-7; 8 bases line up with TRBD1. Germline CDR1 is SGHRS and CDR2 is YFSETQ. The CDR3 runs 14 residues. Unmatched junction bases numbered 4, after V lost 0 bases and J lost 5 bases.

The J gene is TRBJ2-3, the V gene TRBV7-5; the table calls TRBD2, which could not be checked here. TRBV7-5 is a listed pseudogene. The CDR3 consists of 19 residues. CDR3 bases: TGTGCCAGAAGCTTAGTACGGTCTAGCGGGGGGATACTCACAGATACGCAGTATTTT. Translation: CARSLVRSSGGILTDTQYF.

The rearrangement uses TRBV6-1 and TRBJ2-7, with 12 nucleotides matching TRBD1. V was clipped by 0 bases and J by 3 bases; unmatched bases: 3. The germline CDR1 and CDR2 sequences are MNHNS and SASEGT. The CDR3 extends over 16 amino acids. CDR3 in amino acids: CASSEAGTGGYYEQYF. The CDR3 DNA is TGTGCCAGCAGTGAAGCGGGGACAGGGGGCTACTACGAGCAGTACTTC.

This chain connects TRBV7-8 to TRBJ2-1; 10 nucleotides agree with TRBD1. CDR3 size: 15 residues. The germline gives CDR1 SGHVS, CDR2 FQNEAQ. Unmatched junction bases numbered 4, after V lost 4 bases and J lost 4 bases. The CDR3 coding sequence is TGTGCCAGCAGCTCTCGGGACAGGGGTTACAATGAGCAGTTCTTC. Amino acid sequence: CASSSRDRGYNEQFF.

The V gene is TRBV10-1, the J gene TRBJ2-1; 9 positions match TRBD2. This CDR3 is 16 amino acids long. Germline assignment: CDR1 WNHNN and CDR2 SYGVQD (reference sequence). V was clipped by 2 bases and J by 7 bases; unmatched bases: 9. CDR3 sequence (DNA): TGCGCCAGCAGTGAGGTAGTGGCTAGCGGGAAGAATGAGCAGTTCTTC. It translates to CASSEVVASGKNEQFF.

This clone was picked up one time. CDR3 DNA: TGTGCCAGTAGTATAAATCTGGGGGGGGAGCAGTACTTC. Protein: CASSINLGGEQYF. This rearrangement joins TRBV19 to TRBJ2-7; 7 positions match TRBD2. Trimming cost V 2 bases and J 7 bases; bases outside gene matches: 5. Looked up from germline, CDR1 is LNHDA and CDR2 is SQIVND (reference sequence). This CDR3 is built from 13 residues.

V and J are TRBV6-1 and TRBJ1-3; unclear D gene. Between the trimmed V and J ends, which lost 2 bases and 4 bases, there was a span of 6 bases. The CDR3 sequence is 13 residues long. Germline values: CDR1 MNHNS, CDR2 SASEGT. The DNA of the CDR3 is TGTGCCAGCAGTGAATTGGAGGGAAACACCATATATTTT. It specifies CASSELEGNTIYF.

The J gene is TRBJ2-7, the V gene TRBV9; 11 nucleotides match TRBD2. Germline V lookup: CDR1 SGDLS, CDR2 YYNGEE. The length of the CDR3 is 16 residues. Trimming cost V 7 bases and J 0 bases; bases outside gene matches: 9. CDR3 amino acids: CASRWGGTSGSYEQYV. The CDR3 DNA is TGTGCCAGCCGTTGGGGGGGGACTAGCGGCTCCTACGAGCAGTACGTC.

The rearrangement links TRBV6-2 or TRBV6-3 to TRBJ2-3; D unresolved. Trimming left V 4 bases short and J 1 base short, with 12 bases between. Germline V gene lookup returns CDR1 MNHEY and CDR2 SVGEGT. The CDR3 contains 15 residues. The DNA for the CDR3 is TGTGCCAGCAGTTCCTATACCATGCGCACAGATACGCAGTATTTT. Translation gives CASSSYTMRTDTQYF.